These 29 T cell receptor beta chains came from one sample sequenced in a study of siplizumab effects on memory and regulatory T cells. Clones were read by immunoSEQ multiplex PCR, and TCRdb kept only the in-frame ones, dropping some. Altogether about 63,000 clones are present, roughly 80% being singletons, with the ten largest covering approximately 3.4%. Sequenced material: memory CD4+ T cells sorted from blood. These receptors were taken from a human donor in good health.

This chain links TRBV11-3 with TRBJ2-4; tentative D call: TRBD1 (5 bases). The V gene lost 3 bases and the J gene lost 3 bases, with 12 bases spanning the gap. Per the germline V gene, CDR1 is SGHNT and CDR2 is YENEEA. The CDR3 is made up of 15 amino acids. CDR3 bases: TGTGCCAGCAGCTTGTGGGGCCAAGGCAAAAACATTCAGTACTTC. Translation: CASSLWGQGKNIQYF.

The rearrangement links TRBV29-1 to TRBJ2-7; D uncertain. Trimming pared 7 bases from V and 3 bases from J, leaving 10 bases between. Germline CDR1 is SQVTM and CDR2 is ANQGSEA. This CDR3 is 11 amino acids long. The CDR3 loop is CSAVAHYEQYF. The CDR3 DNA reads TGCAGCGCTGTGGCCCACTACGAGCAGTACTTC.

This clone was observed a few times. This sequence joins TRBV4-1 and TRBJ1-1; perhaps TRBD1 as D (5 bases). The CDR3 spans 14 residues. The V gene's germline CDR1 is MGHRA and CDR2 YSYEKL. Trimming removed 6 bases at V and 5 bases at J, with 16 bases between. The CDR3 loop reads CASRGTLRGTEAFF. In DNA, the CDR3 is TGCGCCAGCAGAGGCACTCTGCGGGGGACTGAAGCTTTCTTT.

In this sample, this clone turned up a few times. The J gene is TRBJ1-5, the V gene TRBV7-9, with D maybe TRBD1 (5 bases). Germline CDR1 SEHNR, CDR2 FQNEAQ (reference sequence). The V end lost 5 bases, the J end lost 4 bases, and 9 bases lay between the germline ends. The CDR3 totals 13 residues. The CDR3 spells CASSLDRNQPQHF. The CDR3 nucleotides read TGTGCCAGCAGCCTCGACAGAAATCAGCCCCAGCATTTT.

In its sample, this clone was seen a few times. The chain has TRBV5-4 and TRBJ2-7; 8 nucleotides match TRBD2. V shed 2 bases, J shed 6 bases, and the junction held 7 bases outside the gene matches. In germline, CDR1 is SGHNT, CDR2 YYREEE (reference sequence). The CDR3 has 14 amino acids. The CDR3 sequence: CASSFPGRGGEQYF. CDR3 sequence (DNA): TGTGCCAGCAGCTTCCCGGGACGGGGGGGCGAGCAGTACTTC.

The chain recombines TRBV10-1 with TRBJ1-5; maybe TRBD1 (5 bases). This CDR3 contains 14 residues. Germline V gene lookup returns CDR1 WNHNN and CDR2 SYGVQD (reference sequence). Trimming removed 6 bases at V and 4 bases at J, with 13 bases between. Written as DNA, the CDR3 is TGCGCCAGCAGCCCCGGGGGTGGAAATCAGCCCCAGCATTTT. As protein: CASSPGGGNQPQHF.

This chain uses TRBV4-2 with TRBJ1-1; D is perhaps TRBD1 (5 bases). The V gene's germline CDR1 is LGHNA and CDR2 YNFKEQ. V shed 4 bases and J shed 3 bases, with 15 bases lying between them. This CDR3 spans 15 amino acids. The CDR3 nucleotides read TGTGCCAGCAGCCGGGCCAGGGCTGGGGACACTGAAGCTTTCTTT. It specifies CASSRARAGDTEAFF.

The rearrangement links TRBV10-3 to TRBJ1-1; D is undetermined. The V end lost 6 bases, the J end lost 5 bases, and 19 bases lay between the germline ends. This CDR3 region has 15 residues. In germline, CDR1 is ENHRY, CDR2 SYGVKD. This CDR3 reads CAIRETPGTGTEAFF. For the CDR3, the DNA is TGTGCCATCAGGGAAACCCCAGGTACGGGGACTGAAGCTTTCTTT.

There are a few counts of this clone. The J gene is TRBJ1-1, the V gene TRBV6-5; 9 bases align to TRBD1. The CDR3 runs 12 residues. From germline, CDR1 is MNHEY and CDR2 SVGAGI. With 2 bases clipped from V and 11 bases from J, the junction kept 3 bases outside the gene matches. The CDR3 DNA reads as TGTGCCAGCAGTTACGGAGGACAGGGGGCTTTCTTT. Residues: CASSYGGQGAFF.

The chain joins TRBV7-3 to TRBJ2-1; 9 bases match TRBD2. Germline loops: CDR1 SGHTA, CDR2 FQGTGA. The CDR3 runs 18 residues. J was trimmed by 5 bases and V by 3 bases; bases with no gene match: 14. CDR3 protein: CASSFASGIRGSHNEQFF. In nucleotides, the CDR3 is TGTGCCAGCAGCTTTGCTAGCGGGATACGAGGATCACACAATGAGCAGTTCTTC.

The chain couples TRBV2 to TRBJ2-1; 8 bases map to TRBD2. Trimming took 4 bases from V and 12 from J; bases not matched to a gene: 8. The germline gives CDR1 SNHLY, CDR2 FYNNEI. The CDR3 sequence is 13 residues long. CDR3 region: CASSGPQRGTQFF. CDR3 bases: TGTGCCAGCAGTGGTCCGCAGCGGGGGACGCAGTTCTTC.

This sequence joins TRBV18 and TRBJ1-1, with D tentatively TRBD1 (5 bases). The germline gives CDR1 KGHSH, CDR2 LQKENI. The CDR3 has 15 residues. V lost 3 bases to trimming and J lost 3 bases, with 14 bases between them. The CDR3 protein is CASSPQSGGYTEAFF. The CDR3 DNA reads TGTGCCAGCTCACCCCAAAGCGGGGGGTACACTGAAGCTTTCTTT.

The chain recombines TRBV6-1 with TRBJ2-7, with TRBD2 identical over 8 bases. The germline gives CDR1 MNHNS, CDR2 SASEGT. The CDR3 is made up of 15 amino acids. V lost 5 bases, J lost 3 bases, and 9 bases stayed unmatched. In DNA, the CDR3 is TGTGCCAGCAGTCCCCGTTTGGCGGGAGGCTACGAGCAGTACTTC. Amino acids: CASSPRLAGGYEQYF.

This clone has more than one count but fewer than ten. The chain employs TRBV27 and TRBJ1-5, with a weak D call TRBD1 (6 bases). The germline V gene has CDR1 MNHEY and CDR2 SMNVEV (reference sequence). This CDR3 has 17 residues. V lost 0 bases and J lost 7, with 19 bases in between. The CDR3 nucleotides read TGTGCCAGCAGTTTATCGAGTGGCAGGGGTGCGCGACAGCCCCAGCATTTT. Its translation: CASSLSSGRGARQPQHF.

The gene calls are TRBV27 and TRBJ2-2; 7 bases are shared with TRBD2. The CDR3 covers 15 residues. Per the germline V gene, CDR1 is MNHEY and CDR2 is SMNVEV (reference sequence). J was trimmed by 1 base and V by 2 bases; bases with no gene match: 1. The CDR3 is CASSLAGVNTGELFF. DNA of the CDR3: TGTGCCAGCAGTTTAGCGGGAGTGAACACCGGGGAGCTGTTTTTT.

This clone was observed a handful of times. V gene TRBV9 combines with J gene TRBJ2-2; TRBD2 is a possible D gene (5 bases). Deletions cut 5 bases from V and 3 bases from J, with 5 bases between. Germline assignment: CDR1 SGDLS and CDR2 YYNGEE. The CDR3 sequence is 12 residues long. CDR3 DNA sequence: TGTGCCAGCAGGAGGGACACCGGGGAGCTGTTTTTT. Residues: CASRRDTGELFF.

V gene TRBV21-1 combines with J gene TRBJ2-7; the table's D call, TRBD2, has no DNA check behind it. TRBV21-1 is tagged as a pseudogene. The CDR3 is 15 amino acids. The CDR3 here is CASSNPSGRAHEQYF. CDR3 DNA sequence: TGTGCCAGCAGCAATCCTAGCGGGAGGGCCCACGAGCAGTACTTC.

The chain combines TRBV4-2 with TRBJ1-2; no clear D. The ends were cut back, 4 bases at V and 3 bases at J, with 12 bases in the middle. Germline CDR1 is LGHNA and CDR2 is YNFKEQ. The CDR3 is 14 amino acids. The CDR3 is CASSPLREDYGYTF. The DNA of the CDR3 is TGTGCCAGCAGCCCCCTTCGAGAGGACTATGGCTACACCTTC.

This clone has just a few counts. Other DNA sequences from this sample encode an identical CDR3 as well. The gene calls are TRBV5-1 and TRBJ2-5; TRBD2 aligns across 10 bases. V lost 0 bases, J lost 5 bases, and 7 bases stayed unmatched. The CDR3 extends over 16 amino acids. Per germline, CDR1 SGHRS and CDR2 YFSETQ. The CDR3 here is CASSLGSASGGETQYF. Here the CDR3 DNA reads TGCGCCAGCAGCTTGGGTAGTGCTAGCGGGGGCGAGACCCAGTACTTC.

The rearrangement links TRBV29-1 to TRBJ2-2, with D possibly matching TRBD1 (6 bases). The CDR3 is 12 amino acids. CDR1 and CDR2 (germline): SQVTM, ANQGSEA. Trimming shortened V by 6 bases and J by 5 bases, and 10 bases separated the two germline ends. The CDR3 DNA reads as TGCAGCGTATCCAGGGGAACCGGGGAGCTGTTTTTT. Translation: CSVSRGTGELFF.

This sequence joins TRBV7-9 and TRBJ2-1; 7 nucleotides line up with TRBD2. Germline CDR1 is SEHNR and CDR2 is FQNEAQ (reference sequence). The CDR3 contains 17 residues. Trimming at V came to 5 bases and at J to 1 base, leaving 11 bases not matched to a gene. In DNA, the CDR3 is TGTGCCAGCAGCGCCGGGAGGATAGGGTATTCCTACAATGAGCAGTTCTTC. Amino acid sequence: CASSAGRIGYSYNEQFF.

Only one count was recorded for this clone. The V gene is TRBV15, the J gene TRBJ1-2, with unresolved D. Trimming shortened V by 3 bases and J by 2 bases, and 10 bases separated the two germline ends. Germline CDR1 LNHNV, CDR2 YYDKDF (reference sequence). This CDR3 is built from 14 residues. The chain's CDR3 is CATSSASGNYGYTF. CDR3 in DNA: TGTGCCACCAGCAGCGCCTCGGGCAACTATGGCTACACCTTC.

The CDR3 DNA reads as TGTGCCAGCAGCTCGGTCGGGAGGGGAGATGGAAACACCATATATTTT. Translation: CASSSVGRGDGNTIYF. The V call is TRBV5-6, the J call TRBJ1-3; tentative D call: TRBD1 (5 bases). The germline V gene has CDR1 SGHDT and CDR2 YYEEEE. The CDR3 totals 16 residues. V lost 3 bases to trimming and J lost 3 bases, with 16 bases between them.

This clone was counted once. The CDR3 nucleotides are TGTGCCAGCAGCGCTCAGGGTCTCGGTCAGCCCCAGCATTTT. The encoded protein is CASSAQGLGQPQHF. The chain couples TRBV7-2 to TRBJ1-5; D is possibly TRBD1 (5 bases). Trimming shortened V by 5 bases and J by 6 bases, and 14 bases separated the two germline ends. The CDR3 runs to 14 residues. From germline, CDR1 is SGHTA and CDR2 FQGNSA.

The V gene is TRBV7-8, the J gene TRBJ1-2; 8 positions match TRBD1. The V segment lost 5 bases and the J segment 2 bases; nucleotides outside the gene matches: 7. Germline loops: CDR1 SGHVS, CDR2 FQNEAQ. This CDR3 spans 15 amino acids. The CDR3 DNA sequence: TGTGCCAGCAGCCCCGGGGACAGGCGAAACTATGGCTACACCTTC. Encoded protein: CASSPGDRRNYGYTF.

The chain couples TRBV5-1 to TRBJ2-7, with D tentatively TRBD1 (6 bases). The CDR3 loop spans 14 amino acids. Trimming left V 0 bases short and J 4 bases short, with 11 bases between. Germline loops: CDR1 SGHRS, CDR2 YFSETQ. CDR3 sequence (DNA): TGCGCCAGCAGCTTGGAGGGCAGGGGTTACGAGCAGTACTTC. It codes for CASSLEGRGYEQYF.

This clone was detected a few times. J is TRBJ2-7 and V is TRBV15; D is possibly TRBD1 or TRBD2 (5 bases each). This CDR3 has 15 residues. Germline V lookup: CDR1 LNHNV, CDR2 YYDKDF (reference sequence). Trimming took 0 bases from V and 5 from J, leaving 14 bases between them. The CDR3 coding sequence is TGTGCCACCAGCAGAGATTTTCAGGGACGCCACGAGCAGTACTTC. Translated, it gives CATSRDFQGRHEQYF.

The chain recombines TRBV9 with TRBJ2-1, with 7 bases lining up with TRBD2. Per germline, CDR1 SGDLS and CDR2 YYNGEE. With V trimmed by 0 bases and J by 10 bases, 7 bases remained unmatched. The CDR3 contains 14 residues. The CDR3 sequence: CASSVGMGGTEQFF. The CDR3 coding sequence is TGTGCCAGCAGCGTAGGTATGGGGGGGACGGAGCAGTTCTTC.

This chain connects TRBV9 to TRBJ2-1; 8 bases agree with TRBD2. Germline loops: CDR1 SGDLS, CDR2 YYNGEE. The CDR3 contains 17 residues. Unmatched junction bases numbered 5, after V lost 0 bases and J lost 0 bases. The CDR3 is CASSVGVSGNSYNEQFF. As DNA, the CDR3 is TGTGCCAGCAGCGTAGGAGTTAGCGGGAACTCCTACAATGAGCAGTTCTTC.